This TCR beta chain was recovered during a study of monozygotic twins with inflammatory bowel disease. The CDR3 contains 12 residues. Germline V gene data show CDR1 as SNHLY and CDR2 as FYNNEI. Researchers used about 4,000 ng of total RNA for each TCR library. With the 5' RACE reads reprocessed, TCRdb shows one record per CDR3 protein and no DNA. The data show around 450,000 distinct CDR3 sequences, and the top ten clones hold 2% to 3%. The gene calls are TRBV2 and TRBJ2-1; the TCRdb D gene call, TRBD2, has no DNA to confirm it. The TCR was taken from a human donor with ulcerative colitis or Crohn's disease, or a healthy co-twin of an affected twin (not recorded which). The sample consisted of blood. The CDR3 protein is CASSGLAHEQFF.